This T cell receptor beta chain came from a study of breast tumors, draining lymph nodes, adjacent tissues. TCRdb re-derived calls from the multiplex PCR reads in MiXCR, one entry per CDR3 protein. The sample gives 130,000 or so distinct CDR3 sequences, around a third of which show up once; about 2.5% is in the top ten. This clonotype was found many times. Its antigen is not known. The lymph nodes were axillary draining lymph nodes from breast cancer patients. Regarding the study as a whole: Tumors had less TCR diversity than lymph nodes, more than nontumor tissue.

The CDR3 totals 13 residues. V dropped 5 bases and J dropped 0 bases, with 7 bases sitting between them. Germline CDR1 SGHTA, CDR2 FQGNSA. This rearrangement joins TRBV7-2 to TRBJ2-5; no definite D call. The sample was axillary lymph node tissue. The sequence was obtained from a female donor with breast cancer. Some clones in this sample may be carry-over from other donors' samples. CDR3 sequence: CASSVQDQETQYF. In nucleotides, the CDR3 is TGTGCCAGCAGCGTCCAAGACCAAGAGACCCAGTACTTC.